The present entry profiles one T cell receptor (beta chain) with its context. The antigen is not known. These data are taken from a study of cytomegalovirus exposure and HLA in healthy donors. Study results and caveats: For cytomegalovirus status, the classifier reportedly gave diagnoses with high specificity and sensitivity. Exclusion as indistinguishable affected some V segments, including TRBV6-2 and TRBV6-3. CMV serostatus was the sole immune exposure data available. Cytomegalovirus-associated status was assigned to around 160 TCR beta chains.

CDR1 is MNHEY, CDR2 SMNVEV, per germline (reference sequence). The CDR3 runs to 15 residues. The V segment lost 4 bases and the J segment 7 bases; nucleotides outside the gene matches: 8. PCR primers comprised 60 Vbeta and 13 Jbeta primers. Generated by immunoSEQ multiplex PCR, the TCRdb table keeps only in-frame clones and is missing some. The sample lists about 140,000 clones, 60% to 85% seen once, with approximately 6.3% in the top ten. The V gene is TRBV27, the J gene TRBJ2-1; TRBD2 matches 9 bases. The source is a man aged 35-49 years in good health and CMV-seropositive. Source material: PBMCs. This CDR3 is CASSYLAGAGNEQFF. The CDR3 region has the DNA TGTGCCAGCAGTTACTTAGCGGGAGCGGGGAATGAGCAGTTCTTC.